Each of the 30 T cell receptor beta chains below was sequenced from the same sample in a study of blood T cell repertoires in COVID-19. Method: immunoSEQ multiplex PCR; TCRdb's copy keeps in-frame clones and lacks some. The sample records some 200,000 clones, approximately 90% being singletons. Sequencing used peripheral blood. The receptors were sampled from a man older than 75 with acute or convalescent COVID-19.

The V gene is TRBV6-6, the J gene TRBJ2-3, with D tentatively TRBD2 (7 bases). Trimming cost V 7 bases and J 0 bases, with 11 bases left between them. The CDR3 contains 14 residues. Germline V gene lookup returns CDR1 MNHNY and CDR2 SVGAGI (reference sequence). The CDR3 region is CASKGGPSTDTQYF. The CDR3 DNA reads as TGTGCCAGCAAGGGGGGGCCTAGCACAGATACGCAGTATTTT.

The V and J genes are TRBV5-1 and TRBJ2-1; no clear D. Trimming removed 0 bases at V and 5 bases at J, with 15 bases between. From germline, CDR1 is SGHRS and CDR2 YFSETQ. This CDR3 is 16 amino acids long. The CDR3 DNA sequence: TGCGCCAGCAGCTTGGTTCTCATAGCTACGGACAATGAGCAGTTCTTC. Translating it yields CASSLVLIATDNEQFF.

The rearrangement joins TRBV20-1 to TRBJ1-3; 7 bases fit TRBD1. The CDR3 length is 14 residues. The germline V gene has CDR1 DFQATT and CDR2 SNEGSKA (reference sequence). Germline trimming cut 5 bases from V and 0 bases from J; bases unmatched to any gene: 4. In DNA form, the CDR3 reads TGCAGTGCTGGTGACAGGGTCTCTGGAAACACCATATATTTT. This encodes CSAGDRVSGNTIYF.

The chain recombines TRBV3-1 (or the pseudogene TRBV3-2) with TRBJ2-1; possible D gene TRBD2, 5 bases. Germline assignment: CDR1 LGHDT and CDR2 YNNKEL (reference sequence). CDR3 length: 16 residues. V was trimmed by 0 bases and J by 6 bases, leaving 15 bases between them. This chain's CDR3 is CASSQDPASRGNEQFF. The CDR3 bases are TGTGCCAGCAGCCAAGATCCGGCGTCCCGGGGCAATGAGCAGTTCTTC.

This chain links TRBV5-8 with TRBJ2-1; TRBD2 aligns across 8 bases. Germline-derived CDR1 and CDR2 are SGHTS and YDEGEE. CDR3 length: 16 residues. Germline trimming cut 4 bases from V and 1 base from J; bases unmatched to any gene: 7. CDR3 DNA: TGTGCCAGCAGCCCGAGCGGGAGAGGATCCTACAATGAGCAGTTCTTC. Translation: CASSPSGRGSYNEQFF.

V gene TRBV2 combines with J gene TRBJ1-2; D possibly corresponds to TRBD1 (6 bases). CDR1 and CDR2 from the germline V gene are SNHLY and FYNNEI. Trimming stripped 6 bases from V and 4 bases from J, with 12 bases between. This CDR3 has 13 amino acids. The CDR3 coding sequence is TGTGCCAGCAGACAGGGAGTTCCCTATGGCTACACCTTC. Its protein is CASRQGVPYGYTF.

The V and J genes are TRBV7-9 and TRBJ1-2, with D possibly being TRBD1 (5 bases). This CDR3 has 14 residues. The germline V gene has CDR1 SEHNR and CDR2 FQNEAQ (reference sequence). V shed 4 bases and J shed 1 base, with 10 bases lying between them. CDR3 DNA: TGTGCCAGCAGCTCGGGACTCCTTAACTATGGCTACACCTTC. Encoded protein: CASSSGLLNYGYTF.

DNA for the CDR3: TGTGCCAGTAGTCCCGCCGGGGGCGGGGGCGGCACTGAAGCTTTCTTT. As protein: CASSPAGGGGGTEAFF. This chain connects TRBV19 to TRBJ1-1; D is possibly TRBD1 (6 bases). The CDR3 runs to 16 residues. The V gene's germline CDR1 is LNHDA and CDR2 SQIVND (reference sequence). V was trimmed by 5 bases and J by 4 bases, leaving 20 bases between them.

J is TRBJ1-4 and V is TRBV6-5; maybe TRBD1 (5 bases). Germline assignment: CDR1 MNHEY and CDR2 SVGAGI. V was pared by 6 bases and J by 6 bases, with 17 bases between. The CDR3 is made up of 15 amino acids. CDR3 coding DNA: TGTGCCAGCAGGCCAGCCGGGGGGAGCGATGAAAAACTGTTTTTT. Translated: CASRPAGGSDEKLFF.

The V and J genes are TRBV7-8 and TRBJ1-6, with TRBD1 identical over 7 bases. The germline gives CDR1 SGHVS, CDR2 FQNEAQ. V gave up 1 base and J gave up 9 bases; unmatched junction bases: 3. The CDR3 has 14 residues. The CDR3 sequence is CASSLVQGPSPLHF. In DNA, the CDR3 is TGTGCCAGCAGCTTAGTACAGGGGCCTTCACCCCTCCACTTT.

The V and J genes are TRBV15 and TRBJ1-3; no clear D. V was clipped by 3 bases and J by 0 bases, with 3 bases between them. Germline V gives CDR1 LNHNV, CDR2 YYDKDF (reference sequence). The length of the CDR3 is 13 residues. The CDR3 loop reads CATSRSSGNTIYF. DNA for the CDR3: TGTGCCACCAGCAGGAGCTCTGGAAACACCATATATTTT. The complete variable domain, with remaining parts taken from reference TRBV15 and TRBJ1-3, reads DAMVIQNPRYQVTQFGKPVTLSCSQTLNHNVMYWYQQKSSQAPKLLFHYYDKDFNNEADTPDNFQSRRPNTSFCFLDIRSPGLGDTAMYLCATSRSSGNTIYFGEGSWLTVV.

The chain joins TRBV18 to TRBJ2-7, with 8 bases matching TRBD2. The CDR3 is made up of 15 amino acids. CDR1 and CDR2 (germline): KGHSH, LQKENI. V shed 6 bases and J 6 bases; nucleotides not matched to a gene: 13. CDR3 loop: CASSLMGLGPGEQYF. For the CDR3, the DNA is TGTGCCAGCTCGCTCATGGGACTAGGGCCTGGCGAGCAGTACTTC.

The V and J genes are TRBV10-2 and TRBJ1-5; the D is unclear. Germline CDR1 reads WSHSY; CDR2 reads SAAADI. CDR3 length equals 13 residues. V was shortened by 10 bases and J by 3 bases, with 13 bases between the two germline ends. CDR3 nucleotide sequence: TGCGCCACCCTTTGGGCTTTCAATCAGCCCCAGCATTTT. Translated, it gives CATLWAFNQPQHF.

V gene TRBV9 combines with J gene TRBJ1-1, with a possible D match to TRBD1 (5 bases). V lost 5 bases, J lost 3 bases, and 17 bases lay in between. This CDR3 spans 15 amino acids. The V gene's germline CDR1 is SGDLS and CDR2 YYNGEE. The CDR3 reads CASSGRRGADTEAFF. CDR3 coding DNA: TGTGCCAGCAGTGGTAGGCGTGGGGCGGACACTGAAGCTTTCTTT.

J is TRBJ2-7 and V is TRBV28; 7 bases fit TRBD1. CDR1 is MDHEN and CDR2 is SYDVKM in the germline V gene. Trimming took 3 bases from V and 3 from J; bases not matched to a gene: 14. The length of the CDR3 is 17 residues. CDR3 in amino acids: CASSFPVTGNVRYEQYF. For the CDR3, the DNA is TGTGCCAGCAGTTTTCCGGTGACAGGGAATGTACGCTACGAGCAGTACTTC.

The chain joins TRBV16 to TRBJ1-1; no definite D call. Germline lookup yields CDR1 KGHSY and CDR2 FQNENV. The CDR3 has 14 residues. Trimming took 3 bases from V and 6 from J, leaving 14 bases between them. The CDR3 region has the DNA TGTGCCAGCAGCCAGGTTGTTAGGGAGGCTGAAGCTTTCTTT. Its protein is CASSQVVREAEAFF. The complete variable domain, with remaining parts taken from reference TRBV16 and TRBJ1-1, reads GEEVAQTPKHLVRGEGQKAKLYCAPIKGHSYVFWYQQVLKNEFKFLISFQNENVFDETGMPKERFSAKCLPNSPCSLEIQATKLEDSAVYFCASSQVVREAEAFFGQGTRLTVV.

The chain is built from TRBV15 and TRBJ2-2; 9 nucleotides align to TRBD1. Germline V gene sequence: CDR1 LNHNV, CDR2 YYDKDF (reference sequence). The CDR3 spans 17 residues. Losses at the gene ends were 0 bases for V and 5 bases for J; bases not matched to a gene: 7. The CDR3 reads CATSREKTGGWTGELFF. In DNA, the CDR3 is TGTGCCACCAGCAGAGAAAAGACAGGGGGGTGGACCGGGGAGCTGTTTTTT.

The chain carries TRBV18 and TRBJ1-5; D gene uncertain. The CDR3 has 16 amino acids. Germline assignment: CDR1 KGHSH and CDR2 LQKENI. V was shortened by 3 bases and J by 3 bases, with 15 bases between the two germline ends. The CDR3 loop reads CASSPGTGNVNQPQHF. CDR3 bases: TGTGCCAGCTCACCGGGTACGGGGAACGTCAATCAGCCCCAGCATTTT.

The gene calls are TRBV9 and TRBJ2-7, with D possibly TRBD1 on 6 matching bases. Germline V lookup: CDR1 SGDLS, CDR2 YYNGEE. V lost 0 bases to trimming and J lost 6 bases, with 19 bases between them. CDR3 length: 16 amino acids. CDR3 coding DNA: TGTGCCAGCAGCGTAGGAAGTAGCAGGGGATCTGTCGAGCAGTACTTC. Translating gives CASSVGSSRGSVEQYF.

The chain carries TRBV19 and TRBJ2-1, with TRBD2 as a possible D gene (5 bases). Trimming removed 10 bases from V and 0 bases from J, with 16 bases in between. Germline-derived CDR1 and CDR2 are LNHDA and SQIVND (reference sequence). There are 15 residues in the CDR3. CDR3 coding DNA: TGTGCCACCTCCCTTGCGGGCGGCTCCTACAATGAGCAGTTCTTC. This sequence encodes CATSLAGGSYNEQFF. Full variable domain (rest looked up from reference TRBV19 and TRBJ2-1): DGGITQSPKYLFRKEGQNVTLSCEQNLNHDAMYWYRQDPGQGLRLIYYSQIVNDFQKGDIAEGYSVSREKKESFPLTVTSAQKNPTAFYLCATSLAGGSYNEQFFGPGTRLTVL.

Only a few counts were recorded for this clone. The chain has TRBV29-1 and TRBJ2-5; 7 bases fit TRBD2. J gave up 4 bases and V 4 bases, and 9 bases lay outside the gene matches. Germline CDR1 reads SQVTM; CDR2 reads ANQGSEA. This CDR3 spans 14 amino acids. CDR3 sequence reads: CSVGGGLEGETQYF. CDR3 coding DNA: TGCAGCGTTGGGGGAGGGCTAGAGGGAGAGACCCAGTACTTC.

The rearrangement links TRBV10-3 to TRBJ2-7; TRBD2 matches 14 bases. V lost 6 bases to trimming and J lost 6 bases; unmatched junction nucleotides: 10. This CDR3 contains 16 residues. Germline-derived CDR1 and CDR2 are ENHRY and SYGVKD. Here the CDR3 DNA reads TGTGCCATCAGCGACCGGGGACTAGCGGGAGTAGGCGAGCAGTACTTC. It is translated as CAISDRGLAGVGEQYF.

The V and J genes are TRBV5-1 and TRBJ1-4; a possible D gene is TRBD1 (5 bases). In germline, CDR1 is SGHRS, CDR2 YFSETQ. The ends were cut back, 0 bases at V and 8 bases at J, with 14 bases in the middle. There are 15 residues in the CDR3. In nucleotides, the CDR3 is TGCGCCAGCAGCTTGGTAGGGGCCGGGGGAGAAAAACTGTTTTTT. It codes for CASSLVGAGGEKLFF. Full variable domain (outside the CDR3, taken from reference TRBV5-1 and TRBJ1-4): KAGVTQTPRYLIKTRGQQVTLSCSPISGHRSVSWYQQTPGQGLQFLFEYFSETQRNKGNFPGRFSGRQFSNSRSEMNVSTLELGDSALYLCASSLVGAGGEKLFFGSGTQLSVL.

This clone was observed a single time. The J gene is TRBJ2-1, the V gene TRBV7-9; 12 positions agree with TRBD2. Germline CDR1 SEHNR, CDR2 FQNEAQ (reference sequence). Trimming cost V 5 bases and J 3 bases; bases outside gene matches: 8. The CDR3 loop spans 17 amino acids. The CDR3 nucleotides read TGTGCCAGCAGCACGAGACTAGCGGGGGACCACTACAATGAGCAGTTCTTC. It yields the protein CASSTRLAGDHYNEQFF.

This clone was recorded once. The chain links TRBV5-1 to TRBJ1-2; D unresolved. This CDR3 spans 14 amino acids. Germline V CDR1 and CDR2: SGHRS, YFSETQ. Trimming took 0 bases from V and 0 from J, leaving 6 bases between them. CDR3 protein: CASSLESANYGYTF. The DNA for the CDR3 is TGCGCCAGCAGCTTGGAATCAGCTAACTATGGCTACACCTTC.

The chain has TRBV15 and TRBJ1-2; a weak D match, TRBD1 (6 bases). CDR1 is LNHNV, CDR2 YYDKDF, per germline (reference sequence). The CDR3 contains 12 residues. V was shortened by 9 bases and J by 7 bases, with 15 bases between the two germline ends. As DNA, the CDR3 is TGTGCCACAGGAGAGGGGGGGTTTGGCTACACCTTC. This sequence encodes CATGEGGFGYTF. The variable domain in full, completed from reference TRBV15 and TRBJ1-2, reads DAMVIQNPRYQVTQFGKPVTLSCSQTLNHNVMYWYQQKSSQAPKLLFHYYDKDFNNEADTPDNFQSRRPNTSFCFLDIRSPGLGDTAMYLCATGEGGFGYTFGSGTRLTVV.

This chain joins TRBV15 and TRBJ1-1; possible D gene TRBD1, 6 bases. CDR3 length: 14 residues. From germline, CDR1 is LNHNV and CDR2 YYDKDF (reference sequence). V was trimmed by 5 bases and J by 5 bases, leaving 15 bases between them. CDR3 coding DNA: TGTGCCACCAGCGTTTTAACAGGGATGACTGAAGCTTTCTTT. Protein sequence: CATSVLTGMTEAFF.

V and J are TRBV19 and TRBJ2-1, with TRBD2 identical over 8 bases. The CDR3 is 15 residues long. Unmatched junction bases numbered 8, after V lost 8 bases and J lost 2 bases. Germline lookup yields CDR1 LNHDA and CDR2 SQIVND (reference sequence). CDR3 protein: CASSLAGLTYNEQFF. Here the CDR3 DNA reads TGTGCCAGTTCCCTAGCGGGCCTTACCTACAATGAGCAGTTCTTC.

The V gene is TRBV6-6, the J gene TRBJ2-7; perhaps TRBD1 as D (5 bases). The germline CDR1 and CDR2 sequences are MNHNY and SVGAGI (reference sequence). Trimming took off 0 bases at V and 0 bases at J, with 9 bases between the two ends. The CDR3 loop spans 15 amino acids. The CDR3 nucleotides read TGTGCCAGCAGTTACTCACAGGCCAGCTCCTACGAGCAGTACTTC. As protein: CASSYSQASSYEQYF.

CDR3 bases: TGTGCCAGCAAACAGGGACAGGGCGGCGGGGAGCTGTTTTTT. The encoded protein is CASKQGQGGGELFF. The chain uses TRBV11-3 and TRBJ2-2; 9 positions agree with TRBD1. This CDR3 is 14 amino acids long. Losses at the gene ends were 7 bases for V and 7 bases for J; bases not matched to a gene: 7. Per germline, CDR1 SGHNT and CDR2 YENEEA.